This T cell receptor (beta chain) was recorded in a study of CD8 T cells in Susac syndrome. A few counts support this clonotype. It was treatment-naive patients with stable or active relapsing-remitting disease who made up the multiple sclerosis controls. Negative isolation yielded the CD8+ and CD4+ T cells, while FACS enriched the TEMRA cells. Random hexamers were used to reverse transcribe the RNA input (roughly 0.5 to 1 ug). The TCR beta CDR3 was amplified by immunoSEQ multiplex PCR across 54 Vbeta, 13 Jbeta. TCRdb analysed the immunoSEQ multiplex PCR reads with MiXCR anew, one entry per CDR3 protein. The sample lists roughly 300,000 distinct CDR3 sequences; 70% to 90% were seen once. This TCR derives from a human donor with multiple sclerosis. The sequencing input was CD8+ T cells from PBMCs.

The CDR3 loop reads CASSYEQGQPYEQYF. CDR3 nucleotides: TGTGCCAGCAGTTACGAACAGGGGCAACCCTACGAGCAGTACTTC. The genes are TRBV6-6 and TRBJ2-7; 7 nucleotides agree with TRBD1. J lost 2 bases, V lost 2 bases, and 6 bases had no gene match. The CDR3 extends over 15 amino acids. CDR1 and CDR2 (germline): MNHNY, SVGAGI (reference sequence).